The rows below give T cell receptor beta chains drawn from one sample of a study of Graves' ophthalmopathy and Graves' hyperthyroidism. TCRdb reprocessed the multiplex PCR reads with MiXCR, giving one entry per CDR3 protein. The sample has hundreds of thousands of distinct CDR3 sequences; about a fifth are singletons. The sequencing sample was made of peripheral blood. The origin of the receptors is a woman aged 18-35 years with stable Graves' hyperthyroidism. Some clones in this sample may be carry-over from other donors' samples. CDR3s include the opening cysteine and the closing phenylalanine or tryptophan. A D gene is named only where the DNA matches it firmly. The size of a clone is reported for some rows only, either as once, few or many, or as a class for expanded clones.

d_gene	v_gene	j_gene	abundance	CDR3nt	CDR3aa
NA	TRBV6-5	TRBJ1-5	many	TGTGCCAGCAGTTATCGGCTTGGTACAGAGCCCCAGCATTTT	CASSYRLGTEPQHF
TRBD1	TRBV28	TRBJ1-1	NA	TGTGCCAGCAGTTTCTTCGCACAGGGGAAGGCTGAAGCTTTCTTT	CASSFFAQGKAEAFF
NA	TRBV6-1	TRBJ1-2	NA	TGTGCCAGCAGTGAACTGAGGCGTCCCTATGGCTACACCTTC	CASSELRRPYGYTF
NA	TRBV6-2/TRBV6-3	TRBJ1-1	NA	TGTGCCAGCAGTTTACAGGTGAAGACTGAAGCTTGCTTT	CASSLQVKTEACF
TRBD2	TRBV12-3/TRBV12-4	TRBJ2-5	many	TGTGCCAGCAGTTCAGGGACTAGCGGGAGAGGTGGGCAAGAGACCCAGTACTTC	CASSSGTSGRGGQETQYF
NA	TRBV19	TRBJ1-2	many	TGTGCCAGTAGTATCTTCGGATCGACAGGAGGGGAAGGAGGCTACACCTTC	CASSIFGSTGGEGGYTF
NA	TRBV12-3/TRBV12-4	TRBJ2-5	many	TGTGCCAGCAGCTCCTACGCACAAGGAGTGGAGACCCAGTACTTC	CASSSYAQGVETQYF
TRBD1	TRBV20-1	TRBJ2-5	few	TGCAGTGCTAGGCCGGGACAGGGTTTGCGGGAGACCCAGTACTTC	CSARPGQGLRETQYF
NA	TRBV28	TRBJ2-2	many	TGTGCCAGCCGGAACGGGCAGGGCGGGGAGCTGTTTTTT	CASRNGQGGELFF
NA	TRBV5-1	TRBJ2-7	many	TGCGCCAGCAGCATACTCTCCTACGAGCAGTACTTC	CASSILSYEQYF
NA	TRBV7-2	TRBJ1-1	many	TGTGCCAGCAGCGCCCGACAACTCGGGAACACTGAAGCTTTCTTT	CASSARQLGNTEAFF
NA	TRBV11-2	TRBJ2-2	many	TGTGCCAGCAGCTTAGAACACACCGGGGAGCTGTTTTTT	CASSLEHTGELFF
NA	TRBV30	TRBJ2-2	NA	TGTGCCTGGACCTCCTTTTCGAACACCGGGGAGCTGTTTTTT	CAWTSFSNTGELFF
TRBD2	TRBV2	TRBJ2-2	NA	TGTGCCAGCAGGGGGACTAGCGCAACCGGGGAGCTGTTTTTT	CASRGTSATGELFF
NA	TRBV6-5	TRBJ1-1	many	TGTGCCAGCAGTTACGTCTCCATTATGAACACTGAAGCTTTCTTT	CASSYVSIMNTEAFF